This entry concerns a single T cell receptor (beta chain). Its antigen is still unknown. Base-call qualities are not available, and no considerably larger clone is one nucleotide away. The CDR3 regions of human TCRbeta chains were subjected to immunosequencing. Per the source publication's procedure: Repertoire TCRs were matched against a reference library of SARS-CoV-2-specific TCRs generated with the MIRA antigen-specificity platform. Breadth meant the fraction of unique TCRs that were SARS-CoV-2-associated, whereas depth meant the fraction of total T cells that were SARS-CoV-2-associated. Using the MIRA data, every spike-specific TCR was mapped to the spike region that the TCR reacted to and assigned to either a CD4 or a CD8 class. Log10-transformed breadth and depth values were compared by one-way ANOVA with Sidak's multiple comparisons tests. TCRdb stores this immuneACCESS table with in-frame sequences only. Part of the clones is absent; in the studies checked, under half of the shortfall reflects unresolved V genes, and no reason is known for the rest. Clone size and the V and J calls come from that table; the DNA yielded D and trimming. This sample lists some 100,000 clones; around 90% were detected once. The leading ten clones occupy roughly a sixth of the sample.

The time point label corresponds to: baseline before first vaccination. Vaccinee samples were obtained from the UK trials COV001 and COV002, which included a single-blind randomized controlled phase 2/3 trial of AZD1222 (ChAdOx1 nCoV-19) in healthy adults. For TCRbeta chain sequencing, PBMC samples were collected from trial participants at day 0 and at day 28 after the second dose. This specimen comes from a study of T cell responses to AZD1222 COVID-19 vaccine (dated by TCRdb to the early 2020s). Regarding the study in general: AZD1222 recipients given second doses at about 4 weeks or at about 12 weeks were pooled, since spike-specific TCR depth and breadth were not found to differ between the two schedules. TCR sequencing covered approximately 230 trial participants: 200 to 220 given two doses of AZD1222 and about 26 given two doses of MenACWY control vaccine. Trial participants were enrolled by age into subgroups of 18-55, 56-69 and 70-plus years, and around 150, 29 and 61 TCR-sequenced participants, respectively, were included in these subgroups. Paper-wide results and their limitations: Epitopes outside the regions mutated in the B.1.351 and B.1.1.7 variants were reportedly recognized by nearly half of the unique spike-specific TCRs. Spike-specific TCR breadth and depth rose significantly after two AZD1222 doses compared with day 0 and with MenACWY recipients. Because no day 14 peak-response samples were available, the repertoires could be characterized only after the peak T cell response. In the small 56-69-year group, the increase in depth fell short of significance, most likely because of low power. Conclusions about previously exposed vaccinees are limited because only six or seven AZD1222 recipients were SARS-CoV-2 seropositive at baseline. Participants were mostly white British, with more females than males. The authors suggested clonal diversity may have been underestimated. The vaccine-associated CD4 TCRs covered the entire spike protein, and the dominant responses fell in regions 160-218 and 743-854.

Per the germline V gene, SGHTA is the CDR1 and FQGNSA is the CDR2. The CDR3 covers 13 residues, taking in both the cysteine and the phenylalanine. Only the CDR3 portion is preserved as DNA: 39 bases, with reading frame beginning at the first base. The germline ends are 14 bases apart after V is trimmed by 2 bases and J by 12 bases. The TCR was taken from an adult in good health. The receptor chain draws on TRBV7-2 and TRBJ1-5; the D gene is perhaps TRBD1, on 5 matching bases. The specimen was peripheral blood, collected on day 0 of AZD1222 vaccination. The nucleotides are TGTGCCAGCAGCTTAAGGCGGGGCCAATTCCAGCATTTT. Its translation reads: CASSLRRGQFQHF.